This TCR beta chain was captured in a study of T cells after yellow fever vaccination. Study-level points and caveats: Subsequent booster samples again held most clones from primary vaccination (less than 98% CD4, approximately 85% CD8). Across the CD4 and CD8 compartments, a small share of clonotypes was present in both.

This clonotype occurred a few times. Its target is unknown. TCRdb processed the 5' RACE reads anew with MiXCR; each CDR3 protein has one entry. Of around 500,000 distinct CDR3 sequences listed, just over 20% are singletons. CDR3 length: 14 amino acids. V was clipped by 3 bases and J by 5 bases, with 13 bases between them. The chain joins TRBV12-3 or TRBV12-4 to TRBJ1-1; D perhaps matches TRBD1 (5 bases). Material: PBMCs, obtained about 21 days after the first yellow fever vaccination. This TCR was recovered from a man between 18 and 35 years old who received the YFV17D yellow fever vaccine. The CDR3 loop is CASSFGRGRTEAFF. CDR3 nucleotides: TGTGCCAGCAGTTTCGGCCGGGGGAGAACTGAAGCTTTCTTT.